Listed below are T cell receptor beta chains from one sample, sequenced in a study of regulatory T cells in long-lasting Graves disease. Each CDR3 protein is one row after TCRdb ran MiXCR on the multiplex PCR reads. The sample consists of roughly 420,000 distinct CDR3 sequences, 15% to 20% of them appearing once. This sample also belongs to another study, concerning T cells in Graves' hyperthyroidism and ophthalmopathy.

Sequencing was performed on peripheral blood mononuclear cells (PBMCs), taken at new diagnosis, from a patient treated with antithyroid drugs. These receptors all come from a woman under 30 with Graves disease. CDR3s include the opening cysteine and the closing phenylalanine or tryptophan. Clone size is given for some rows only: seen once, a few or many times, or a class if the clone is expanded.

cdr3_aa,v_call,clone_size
CASVQRGKDTQYF,TRBV10-2,few
CASSLPGATNEKLFF,TRBV28,NA
CASRPDRGPREKLFF,TRBV12-3/TRBV12-4,few
CASSYSVGLAGAGELFF,TRBV6-2/TRBV6-3,NA
CASSPAGLAGFFSYEQYF,TRBV28,many
CASRSLVSTDTQYF,TRBV6-2/TRBV6-3,many
CASSTGVSGANVLTF,TRBV28,few
CSARLAGGISRTDTQYF,TRBV20-1,few
CASSLGQLLQETQYF,TRBV7-2,many
CASSHYGRRTSGYNEQFF,TRBV12-3/TRBV12-4,many
CASSVGGVNTEAFF,TRBV9,many
CASTQTGWNTEAFF,TRBV28,many
CSAASFGSTSYNEQFF,TRBV20-1,many
CAWSRDTRQDEKLFF,TRBV30,NA
CASSSHRQGMGNEKLFF,TRBV9,NA
CASSLMASGTYEQYF,TRBV28,many
CASSQGRRGQRSEAFF,TRBV3-1,many
CASSRLGGLSTDTQYF,TRBV5-1,NA